This is a list of T cell receptor beta chains from one sample in a study of blood T cell repertoires in COVID-19. Data came from immunoSEQ multiplex PCR; TCRdb stores just in-frame clones and leaves some out. Of about 310,000 clones in the sample, around 92% were seen once. Sequencing used PBMCs or T cells enriched from blood (not recorded which). The receptors derive from a young woman who had recovered from COVID-19. The CDR3 runs from the conserved cysteine through the conserved F or W. A D gene is named only where the DNA matches it firmly. Some rows mark clone size as missing; the rest say once, few, many or name a class of expanded clone.

v_call: TRBV5-1; d_call: NA; j_call: TRBJ1-2; clone_size: NA; cdr3_nt: TGCGCCAGCAGCTTGGGGGACAAACCTCTCTTCCTAGGATCCTATGGCTACACCTTC; cdr3_aa: CASSLGDKPLFLGSYGYTF
v_call: TRBV14; d_call: TRBD2; j_call: TRBJ2-1; clone_size: few; cdr3_nt: TGTGCCAGCAGCCAAGATCGCCATCCCGGGACTAGCGGTTACAATGGGCAGTTCTTC; cdr3_aa: CASSQDRHPGTSGYNGQFF
v_call: TRBV7-2; d_call: NA; j_call: TRBJ1-5; clone_size: NA; cdr3_nt: TGTGCCAGCAGCTTAGCGGAGGGATTGGAGCCCCAGCATTTT; cdr3_aa: CASSLAEGLEPQHF
v_call: TRBV30; d_call: TRBD1; j_call: TRBJ1-4; clone_size: few; cdr3_nt: TGTGCCTGGCGGGACAGGAACCGCTCTAATGAAAAACTGTTTTTT; cdr3_aa: CAWRDRNRSNEKLFF
v_call: TRBV15; d_call: TRBD1; j_call: TRBJ1-1; clone_size: NA; cdr3_nt: TGTGCCACCAGCATTGGACAGGGGAAGGGTAACACTGAAGCTTTCTTT; cdr3_aa: CATSIGQGKGNTEAFF
v_call: TRBV7-2; d_call: NA; j_call: TRBJ2-2; clone_size: few; cdr3_nt: TGTGCCAGCAGCGGCGGGGCCACCGGGGAGCTGTTTTTT; cdr3_aa: CASSGGATGELFF
v_call: TRBV7-9; d_call: NA; j_call: TRBJ2-5; clone_size: NA; cdr3_nt: TGTGCCAGCAGCTTACGTGGGAGTCGATACCAAGAGACCCAGTACTTC; cdr3_aa: CASSLRGSRYQETQYF
v_call: TRBV7-2; d_call: TRBD2; j_call: TRBJ2-7; clone_size: NA; cdr3_nt: TGTGCCAGCACCGAGGCGGCGGGGGAAGGGGTCTACGAGCAGTACTTC; cdr3_aa: CASTEAAGEGVYEQYF
v_call: TRBV5-6; d_call: NA; j_call: TRBJ1-3; clone_size: once; cdr3_nt: TGTGCCAGCAGCTTGGCCCAGGGAAACACCATATATTTT; cdr3_aa: CASSLAQGNTIYF
v_call: TRBV5-1; d_call: NA; j_call: TRBJ2-3; clone_size: NA; cdr3_nt: TGCGCCAGCAGCTCGATGACTAGTACGACGGATACGCAGTATTTT; cdr3_aa: CASSSMTSTTDTQYF
v_call: TRBV7-9; d_call: NA; j_call: TRBJ1-1; clone_size: NA; cdr3_nt: TGTGCCAGCAGCCCGGGACACCCGAACACTGAAGCTTTCTTT; cdr3_aa: CASSPGHPNTEAFF
v_call: TRBV7-2; d_call: TRBD2; j_call: TRBJ2-3; clone_size: NA; cdr3_nt: TGTGCCAGCAGGGCCCCGGGACTAGCGCGCACAGATACGCAGTATTTT; cdr3_aa: CASRAPGLARTDTQYF
v_call: TRBV12-5; d_call: NA; j_call: TRBJ1-1; clone_size: once; cdr3_nt: TGTGCTAGTGGCTCCCGGAACACTGAAGCTTTCTTT; cdr3_aa: CASGSRNTEAFF
v_call: TRBV14; d_call: NA; j_call: TRBJ1-2; clone_size: NA; cdr3_nt: TGTGCCAGCAGCCCTACCTACGGAGACAGGCGACCTAACTATGGCTACACCTTC; cdr3_aa: CASSPTYGDRRPNYGYTF
v_call: TRBV19; d_call: NA; j_call: TRBJ1-1; clone_size: once; cdr3_nt: TGTGCCAGTGTCCTGTGGCCCCGAGAAGCTTTCTTT; cdr3_aa: CASVLWPREAFF
v_call: TRBV4-1; d_call: TRBD1; j_call: TRBJ2-7; clone_size: NA; cdr3_nt: TGCGCCAGCAGCCAGGCCAGCACAGGGGGCTCCTACGAGCAGTACTTC; cdr3_aa: CASSQASTGGSYEQYF
v_call: TRBV6-5; d_call: NA; j_call: TRBJ1-1; clone_size: NA; cdr3_nt: TGTGCCAGCAGACGCCCCTTTACAGCGAACACTGAAGCTTTCTTT; cdr3_aa: CASRRPFTANTEAFF
v_call: TRBV15; d_call: TRBD2; j_call: TRBJ2-1; clone_size: many; cdr3_nt: TGTGCCACCAGCAGACTAGCGGGAGGAGGCAATGAGCAGTTCTTC; cdr3_aa: CATSRLAGGGNEQFF
v_call: TRBV4-1; d_call: NA; j_call: TRBJ2-7; clone_size: NA; cdr3_nt: TGCGCCAGCAGCTCGAACATTGTAGCGGTCTCCTACGAGCAGTACTTC; cdr3_aa: CASSSNIVAVSYEQYF
v_call: TRBV19; d_call: NA; j_call: TRBJ2-1; clone_size: NA; cdr3_nt: TGTGCCAGTAGTAGCCGAGACAGACACAATGAGCAGTTCTTC; cdr3_aa: CASSSRDRHNEQFF
v_call: TRBV21-1; d_call: NA; j_call: TRBJ1-1; clone_size: once; cdr3_nt: TGTGCCAGCAGCACACTACAGGGGGGCAGGACTGAAGCTTTCTTT; cdr3_aa: CASSTLQGGRTEAFF
v_call: TRBV19; d_call: TRBD2; j_call: TRBJ2-7; clone_size: NA; cdr3_nt: TGTGCCAGTAGTATAGTGGCGGGAGGGGGCGAGCAGTACTTC; cdr3_aa: CASSIVAGGGEQYF
v_call: TRBV4-3; d_call: NA; j_call: TRBJ1-5; clone_size: NA; cdr3_nt: TGCGCCAGCAGCCAAGATTTTGTCGGGAATCAGCCCCAGCATTTT; cdr3_aa: CASSQDFVGNQPQHF
v_call: TRBV18; d_call: TRBD1; j_call: TRBJ1-2; clone_size: once; cdr3_nt: TGTGCCAGCTCACCACGCATACAAGGACAGGGCGCCTATGGCTACACCTTC; cdr3_aa: CASSPRIQGQGAYGYTF
v_call: TRBV29-1; d_call: TRBD1; j_call: TRBJ1-2; clone_size: NA; cdr3_nt: TGCAGCGATACCGCAGGGGGCGGCGACGGCTACACCTTC; cdr3_aa: CSDTAGGGDGYTF
v_call: TRBV27; d_call: TRBD2; j_call: TRBJ2-1; clone_size: NA; cdr3_nt: TGTGCCAGCAGTAGGAGCAGCGGGGGGAGCTCCTACAATGAGCAGTTCTTC; cdr3_aa: CASSRSSGGSSYNEQFF
v_call: TRBV27; d_call: NA; j_call: TRBJ2-1; clone_size: NA; cdr3_nt: TGTGCCAGCAGTTTATCGGGGGGTAGCGGTTACAATGAGCAGTTCTTC; cdr3_aa: CASSLSGGSGYNEQFF
v_call: TRBV10-3; d_call: TRBD1; j_call: TRBJ1-1; clone_size: once; cdr3_nt: TGTGCCATCAGTGCAACAGGGGGGGGATTTCACACTGAAGCTTTCTTT; cdr3_aa: CAISATGGGFHTEAFF
v_call: TRBV3-1/TRBV3-2; d_call: NA; j_call: TRBJ2-3; clone_size: NA; cdr3_nt: TGTGCCAGCAGCCAAGATGTCAGGGTAAGGAGCGCAGATACGCAGTATTTT; cdr3_aa: CASSQDVRVRSADTQYF